A single sample gave rise to the 14 T cell receptor beta chains below, sequenced in a study of cytomegalovirus exposure and HLA in healthy donors. PCR was performed using 60 Vbeta and 13 Jbeta primers. TCRdb keeps only in-frame clones here, not all; method: immunoSEQ multiplex PCR. The repertoire includes under 200,000 clones, around 83% of them detected once, and 0.96% sits in the top ten. Sequenced material: PBMCs. The receptors come from a girl aged 2 to 10 in good health and CMV-seropositive.

This clone was picked up one time. The chain employs TRBV11-2 and TRBJ2-7; D ambiguous. Germline CDR1 and CDR2: SGHAT and FQNNGV. CDR3 length: 12 amino acids. The V gene lost 5 bases and the J gene lost 0 bases, with 5 bases spanning the gap. The CDR3 here is CASSMSSYEQYF. CDR3 DNA sequence: TGTGCCAGCAGCATGAGCTCCTACGAGCAGTACTTC. The whole variable domain, filled in from reference TRBV11-2 and TRBJ2-7, reads EAGVAQSPRYKIIEKRQSVAFWCNPISGHATLYWYQQILGQGPKLLIQFQNNGVVDDSQLPKDRFSAERLKGVDSTLKIQPAKLEDSAVYLCASSMSSYEQYFGPGTRLTVT.

This clone occurred a few times. V gene TRBV28 combines with J gene TRBJ1-1; tentative D call: TRBD1 (6 bases). Deletions cut 3 bases from V and 11 bases from J, with 13 bases between. Germline CDR1 is MDHEN and CDR2 is SYDVKM. The CDR3 is 12 residues long. CDR3 sequence (DNA): TGTGCCAGCAGTTTCCAGGGGTCGTGGGCTTTCTTT. Amino acid sequence: CASSFQGSWAFF.

The chain is built from TRBV5-4 and TRBJ1-2; 10 bases fit TRBD1. CDR1 is SGHNT, CDR2 YYREEE, per germline (reference sequence). The CDR3 is made up of 14 amino acids. V lost 2 bases, J lost 8 bases, and 6 bases stayed unmatched. The CDR3 bases are TGTGCCAGCAGCTTCGACAGGGGGCGTGAAGGCTACACCTTC. Its translation: CASSFDRGREGYTF.

The chain uses TRBV9 and TRBJ2-1, with TRBD2 matching 10 bases. V shed 4 bases and J 3 bases; nucleotides not matched to a gene: 7. This CDR3 has 16 residues. The germline V gene encodes CDR1 SGDLS and CDR2 YYNGEE. CDR3 region: CASSFRSGRVYNEQFF. CDR3 sequence (DNA): TGTGCCAGCAGCTTCCGAAGCGGGAGGGTCTACAATGAGCAGTTCTTC.

This sequence joins TRBV9 and TRBJ1-4; 11 nucleotides agree with TRBD1. V dropped 0 bases and J dropped 2; count of bases not matched to a gene: 3. CDR3 length: 17 amino acids. Germline-derived CDR1 and CDR2 are SGDLS and YYNGEE. CDR3: CASSVEGTGGTNEKLFF. The CDR3 DNA is TGTGCCAGCAGCGTAGAGGGGACAGGGGGTACTAATGAAAAACTGTTTTTT.

The rearrangement links TRBV4-1 to TRBJ2-7, with 9 nucleotides matching TRBD2. CDR3 length equals 18 residues. J gave up 2 bases and V 3 bases, and 14 bases lay outside the gene matches. Germline CDR1 reads MGHRA; CDR2 reads YSYEKL. The CDR3 sequence is CASSQGLSGRPLTYEQYF. CDR3 sequence (DNA): TGCGCCAGCAGCCAGGGACTGAGCGGGAGGCCCCTCACCTACGAGCAGTACTTC.

The chain couples TRBV9 to TRBJ2-7, with 10 bases lining up with TRBD2. Unmatched junction bases numbered 3, after V lost 0 bases and J lost 3 bases. Germline CDR1 and CDR2: SGDLS and YYNGEE. This CDR3 contains 15 residues. The CDR3 DNA reads as TGTGCCAGCAGCGTAGCCCTAGCGGGAGTCTACGAGCAGTACTTC. It specifies CASSVALAGVYEQYF. Drawing the rest from reference TRBV9 and TRBJ2-7, the complete variable domain is DSGVTQTPKHLITATGQRVTLRCSPRSGDLSVYWYQQSLDQGLQFLIQYYNGEERAKGNILERFSAQQFPDLHSELNLSSLELGDSALYFCASSVALAGVYEQYFGPGTRLTVT.

The chain couples TRBV27 to TRBJ2-2; D is perhaps TRBD2 (5 bases). CDR1 and CDR2 (germline): MNHEY, SMNVEV (reference sequence). Trimming pared 5 bases from V and 3 bases from J, leaving 7 bases between. The length of the CDR3 is 13 residues. In nucleotides, the CDR3 is TGTGCCAGCAGTGTAGCGCACACCGGGGAGCTGTTTTTT. Protein product: CASSVAHTGELFF.

The chain couples TRBV15 to TRBJ2-5; no clear D. The CDR3 length is 13 residues. Trimming stripped 0 bases from V and 1 base from J, with 3 bases between. CDR1 is LNHNV, CDR2 YYDKDF, per germline (reference sequence). In DNA form, the CDR3 reads TGTGCCACCAGCAGAGATAGCCAAGAGACCCAGTACTTC. Translation gives CATSRDSQETQYF.

The chain has TRBV30 and TRBJ1-6, with TRBD1 matching 7 bases. V trimming: 4 bases; J trimming: 7 bases; junction bases outside the gene matches: 7. From germline, CDR1 is GTSNPN and CDR2 SVGIG (reference sequence). The CDR3 extends over 14 amino acids. The CDR3 reads CAWTHRRGNSPLHF. Written as DNA, the CDR3 is TGTGCCTGGACCCACCGCAGGGGGAATTCACCCCTCCACTTT.

The chain is built from TRBV29-1 and TRBJ2-7; tentatively, D is TRBD1 (6 bases). V was shortened by 3 bases and J by 4 bases, with 10 bases between the two germline ends. Germline-derived CDR1 and CDR2 are SQVTM and ANQGSEA. This CDR3 region has 12 residues. This chain's CDR3 is CSVEDRAYEQYF. The CDR3 DNA follows: TGCAGCGTTGAGGACAGAGCTTACGAGCAGTACTTC.

The chain joins TRBV11-2 to TRBJ1-1; 8 bases line up with TRBD1. The CDR3 contains 13 residues. CDR1 and CDR2 (germline): SGHAT, FQNNGV. Trimming cost V 5 bases and J 6 bases; bases outside gene matches: 5. Here the CDR3 DNA reads TGTGCCAGCAGCAGCGAGACAGGGGCTGAAGCTTTCTTT. This translates into CASSSETGAEAFF.

The CDR3 loop is CASSPAGGDTEAFF. In DNA, the CDR3 is TGTGCCAGTAGTCCAGCCGGGGGGGATACTGAAGCTTTCTTT. This sequence joins TRBV19 and TRBJ1-1; the D gene is possibly TRBD1 (5 bases). Germline lookup yields CDR1 LNHDA and CDR2 SQIVND (reference sequence). The CDR3 has 14 residues. Trimming removed 5 bases at V and 5 bases at J, with 15 bases between.

This chain joins TRBV7-8 and TRBJ2-2, with 9 positions matching TRBD1. Trimming removed 6 bases from V and 2 bases from J; junction bases left unmatched: 7. CDR1 is SGHVS, CDR2 FQNEAQ, per germline. CDR3 length equals 16 residues. This CDR3 reads CASSPGQGPNTGELFF. The CDR3 coding sequence is TGTGCCAGCAGTCCGGGACAGGGCCCTAACACCGGGGAGCTGTTTTTT.